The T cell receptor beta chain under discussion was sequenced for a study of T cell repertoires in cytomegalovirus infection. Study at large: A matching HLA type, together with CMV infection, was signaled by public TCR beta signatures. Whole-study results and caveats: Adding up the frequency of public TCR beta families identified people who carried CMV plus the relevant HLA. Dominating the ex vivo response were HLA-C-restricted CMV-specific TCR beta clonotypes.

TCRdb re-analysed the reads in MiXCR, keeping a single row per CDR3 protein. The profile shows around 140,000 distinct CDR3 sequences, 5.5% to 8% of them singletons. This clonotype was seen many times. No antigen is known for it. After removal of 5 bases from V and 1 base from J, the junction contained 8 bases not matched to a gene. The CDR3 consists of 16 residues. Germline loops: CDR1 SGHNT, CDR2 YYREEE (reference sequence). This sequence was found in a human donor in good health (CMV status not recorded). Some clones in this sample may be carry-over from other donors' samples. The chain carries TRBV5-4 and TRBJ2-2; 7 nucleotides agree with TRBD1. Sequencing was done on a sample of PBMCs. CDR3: CASSTPGQRNTGELFF. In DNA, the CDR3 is TGTGCCAGCAGTACGCCGGGACAGAGGAACACCGGGGAGCTGTTTTTT.